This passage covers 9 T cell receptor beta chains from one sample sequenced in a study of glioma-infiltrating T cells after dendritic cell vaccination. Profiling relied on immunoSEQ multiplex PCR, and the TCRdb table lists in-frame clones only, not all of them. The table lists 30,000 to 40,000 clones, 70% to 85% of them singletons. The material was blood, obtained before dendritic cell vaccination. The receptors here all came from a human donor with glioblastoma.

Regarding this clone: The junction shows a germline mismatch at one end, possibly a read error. Here the CDR3 reads CASSPRTGSSEQYF. For the CDR3, the DNA is TGTGCTAGCAGCCCCCGGACAGGGAGTTCTGAGCAGTACTTC. The chain is built from TRBV7-7 and TRBJ2-7; 8 bases are shared with TRBD1. Germline V gene data show CDR1 as SSHAT and CDR2 as FNYEAQ (reference sequence). There are 14 residues in the CDR3.

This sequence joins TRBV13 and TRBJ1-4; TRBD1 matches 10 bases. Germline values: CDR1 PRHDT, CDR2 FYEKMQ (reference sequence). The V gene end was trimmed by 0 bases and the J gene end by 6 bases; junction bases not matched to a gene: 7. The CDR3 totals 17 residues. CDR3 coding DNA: TGTGCCAGCAGCTTAGGTGGGGGACAGGGGCTAGATGAAAAACTGTTTTTT. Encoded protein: CASSLGGGQGLDEKLFF. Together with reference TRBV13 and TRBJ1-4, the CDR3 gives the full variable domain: AAGVIQSPRHLIKEKRETATLKCYPIPRHDTVYWYQQGPGQDPQFLISFYEKMQSDKGSIPDRFSAQQFSDYHSELNMSSLELGDSALYFCASSLGGGQGLDEKLFFGSGTQLSVL.

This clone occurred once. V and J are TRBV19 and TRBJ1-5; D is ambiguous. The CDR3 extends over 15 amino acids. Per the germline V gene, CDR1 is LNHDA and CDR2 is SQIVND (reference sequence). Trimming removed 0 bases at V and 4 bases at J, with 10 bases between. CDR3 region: CASSIEVTGNQPQHF. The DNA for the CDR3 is TGTGCCAGTAGTATAGAAGTCACGGGGAATCAGCCCCAGCATTTT.

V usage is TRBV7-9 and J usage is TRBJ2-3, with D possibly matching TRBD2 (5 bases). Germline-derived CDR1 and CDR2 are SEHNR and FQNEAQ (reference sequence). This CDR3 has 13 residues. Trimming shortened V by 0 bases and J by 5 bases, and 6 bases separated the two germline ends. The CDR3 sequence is CASSLAGRDTQYF. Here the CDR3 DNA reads TGTGCCAGCAGCTTAGCGGGGAGAGATACGCAGTATTTT.

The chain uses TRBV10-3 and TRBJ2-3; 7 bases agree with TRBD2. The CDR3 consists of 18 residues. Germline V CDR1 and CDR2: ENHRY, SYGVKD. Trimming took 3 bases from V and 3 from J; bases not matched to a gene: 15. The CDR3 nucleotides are TGTGCCATCAGTGAAACCAGCCCAGCGGGGCCTACTACAGATACGCAGTATTTT. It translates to CAISETSPAGPTTDTQYF.

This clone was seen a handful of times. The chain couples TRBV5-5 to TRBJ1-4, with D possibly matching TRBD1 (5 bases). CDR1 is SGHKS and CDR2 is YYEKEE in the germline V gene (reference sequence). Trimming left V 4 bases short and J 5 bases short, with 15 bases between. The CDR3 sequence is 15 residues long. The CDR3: CASSLPPGLNEKLFF. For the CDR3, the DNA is TGTGCCAGCAGCCTCCCGCCGGGACTAAATGAAAAACTGTTTTTT.

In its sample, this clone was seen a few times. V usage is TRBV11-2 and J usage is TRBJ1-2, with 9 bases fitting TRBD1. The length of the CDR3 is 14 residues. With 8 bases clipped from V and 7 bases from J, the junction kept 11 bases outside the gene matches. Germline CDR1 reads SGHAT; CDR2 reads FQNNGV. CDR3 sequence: CASHSLRDRAGYTF. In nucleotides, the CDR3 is TGTGCCAGCCATAGCCTCCGGGACAGGGCTGGCTACACCTTC.

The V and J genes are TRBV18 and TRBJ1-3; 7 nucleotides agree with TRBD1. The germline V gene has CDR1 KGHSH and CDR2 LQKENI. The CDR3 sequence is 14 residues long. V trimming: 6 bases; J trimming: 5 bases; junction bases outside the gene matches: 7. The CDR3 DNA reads TGTGCCAGCTCTACCGGGACAGAACGAAACACCATATATTTT. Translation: CASSTGTERNTIYF.

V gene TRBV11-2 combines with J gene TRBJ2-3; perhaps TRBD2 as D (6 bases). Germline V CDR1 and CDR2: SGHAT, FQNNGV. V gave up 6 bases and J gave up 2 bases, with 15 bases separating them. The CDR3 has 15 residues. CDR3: CASSQLGGDTDTQYF. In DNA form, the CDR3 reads TGTGCCAGCAGTCAACTGGGCGGGGACACAGATACGCAGTATTTT.